The next 22 T cell receptor beta chains were all read from a single sample in a study of shared clonotypes between healthy human individuals. Repertoires were generated with immunoSEQ multiplex PCR, while TCRdb's copy carries only in-frame clones and drops some. The top ten clones hold more than 10% of a sample with about 560,000 clones, roughly four fifths of them seen once. The sequencing input was PBMCs. The source of these receptors is a woman in her thirties or forties in good health. Some clones in this sample may be carry-over from other donors' samples.

The chain recombines TRBV2 with TRBJ2-1; TRBD2 matches 12 bases. The CDR3 length is 14 residues. The V segment lost 7 bases and the J segment 9 bases; nucleotides outside the gene matches: 7. Germline assignment: CDR1 SNHLY and CDR2 FYNNEI. In nucleotides, the CDR3 is TGTGCCAGCAAAGGACTAGCGGGATTTGGTGAGCAGTTCTTC. Its protein is CASKGLAGFGEQFF.

This sequence joins TRBV7-2 and TRBJ2-2, with D possibly being TRBD1 (6 bases). Trimming took 5 bases from V and 3 from J, leaving 16 bases between them. Germline assignment: CDR1 SGHTA and CDR2 FQGNSA. The CDR3 length is 16 residues. DNA of the CDR3: TGTGCCAGCAGCCTATTGGGGGCAGGGGACACCGGGGAGCTGTTTTTT. Translation: CASSLLGAGDTGELFF.

This chain uses TRBV27 with TRBJ1-5; D is possibly TRBD1 (6 bases). Trimming removed 5 bases at V and 0 bases at J, with 14 bases between. The length of the CDR3 is 16 residues. Germline V gives CDR1 MNHEY, CDR2 SMNVEV (reference sequence). The CDR3 nucleotides are TGTGCCAGCAGTCCGATAGGGGGGAATAGCAATCAGCCCCAGCATTTT. Amino acids: CASSPIGGNSNQPQHF.

V and J are TRBV11-3 and TRBJ2-7; TRBD1 agrees at 10 bases. CDR3 length: 15 amino acids. J lost 0 bases, V lost 4 bases, and 3 bases had no gene match. Germline CDR1 SGHNT, CDR2 YENEEA. The CDR3 sequence: CASSSGQGGSYEQYF. The CDR3 bases are TGTGCCAGCAGCTCCGGACAGGGGGGCTCCTACGAGCAGTACTTC.

This clone was detected once. The CDR3 loop is CASGGVAGVRGGEQFF. DNA for the CDR3: TGTGCTAGTGGTGGAGTAGCGGGAGTGAGGGGGGGTGAGCAGTTCTTC. The V and J genes are TRBV12-5 and TRBJ2-1; 9 bases match TRBD2. J gave up 9 bases and V 5 bases, and 14 bases lay outside the gene matches. CDR3 length equals 16 residues. CDR1 is LGHNT, CDR2 FRNRAP, per germline.

The J gene is TRBJ2-7, the V gene TRBV7-2, with unresolved D. CDR1 is SGHTA and CDR2 is FQGNSA in the germline V gene. The CDR3 has 13 amino acids. The ends were cut back, 3 bases at V and 0 bases at J, with 6 bases in the middle. CDR3 loop: CASSFPSSYEQYF. As DNA, the CDR3 is TGTGCCAGCAGCTTCCCTAGCTCCTACGAGCAGTACTTC. Using reference TRBV7-2 and TRBJ2-7 for the parts outside the CDR3, the full variable domain is GAGVSQSPSNKVTEKGKDVELRCDPISGHTALYWYRQSLGQGLEFLIYFQGNSAPDKSGLPSDRFSAERTGGSVSTLTIQRTQQEDSAVYLCASSFPSSYEQYFGPGTRLTVT.

The chain carries TRBV20-1 and TRBJ2-7; D not resolved. This CDR3 is 11 amino acids long. V lost 5 bases and J lost 3, with 8 bases in between. CDR1 DFQATT and CDR2 SNEGSKA come from the germline V gene (reference sequence). CDR3 amino acids: CSAVDDYEQYF. Here the CDR3 DNA reads TGCAGTGCTGTGGACGACTACGAGCAGTACTTC.

This rearrangement joins TRBV11-3 to TRBJ1-1; no reliable D call. The CDR3 totals 12 residues. V lost 1 base to trimming and J lost 7 bases, with 7 bases between them. Germline V gives CDR1 SGHNT, CDR2 YENEEA. The CDR3, as DNA: TGTGCCAGCAGCTTAGGCGGAAATGAAGCTTTCTTT. It yields the protein CASSLGGNEAFF.

The V call is TRBV14, the J call TRBJ2-2, with D possibly called TRBD1 or TRBD2 (5 bases each). This CDR3 spans 15 amino acids. Trimming removed 2 bases at V and 4 bases at J, with 11 bases between. Germline lookup yields CDR1 SGHDN and CDR2 FVKESK. Here the CDR3 DNA reads TGTGCCAGCAGCCAAATATCGGGGCCCACCGGGGAGCTGTTTTTT. Amino acids: CASSQISGPTGELFF. The whole variable domain, remainder taken from reference TRBV14 and TRBJ2-2, is EAGVTQFPSHSVIEKGQTVTLRCDPISGHDNLYWYRRVMGKEIKFLLHFVKESKQDESGMPNNRFLAERTGGTYSTLKVQPAELEDSGVYFCASSQISGPTGELFFGEGSRLTVL.

CDR3 nucleotides: TGTGCCTCGTCCCTGCGGGCCAACGTCCTGACTTTC. Translating gives CASSLRANVLTF. The J gene is TRBJ2-6, the V gene TRBV30; D uncertain. CDR1 is GTSNPN and CDR2 is SVGIG in the germline V gene (reference sequence). V lost 7 bases, J lost 5 bases, and 9 bases lay in between. The length of the CDR3 is 12 residues.

This clone was recorded only once. V gene TRBV28 combines with J gene TRBJ1-3, with D unclear. Per the germline V gene, CDR1 is MDHEN and CDR2 is SYDVKM. Trimming cost V 5 bases and J 4 bases, with 15 bases left between them. The CDR3 is 15 amino acids. The CDR3 DNA is TGTGCCAGCAGTCTACCGGGCATCGGGGGAAACACCATATATTTT. Amino acids: CASSLPGIGGNTIYF. The whole variable domain, filled in from reference TRBV28 and TRBJ1-3, reads DVKVTQSSRYLVKRTGEKVFLECVQDMDHENMFWYRQDPGLGLRLIYFSYDVKMKEKGDIPEGYSVSREKKERFSLILESASTNQTSMYLCASSLPGIGGNTIYFGEGSWLTVV.

This rearrangement joins TRBV18 to TRBJ2-3; unclear D gene. V was pared by 2 bases and J by 6 bases, with 9 bases between. In germline, CDR1 is KGHSH, CDR2 LQKENI. The CDR3 has 13 residues. The CDR3 DNA reads as TGTGCCAGCTCACCAACGCAATTTGATACGCAGTATTTT. Translation: CASSPTQFDTQYF.

This clone is a singleton in its sample. The chain combines TRBV20-1 with TRBJ2-7; D perhaps matches TRBD2 (6 bases). The CDR3 totals 11 residues. V was cut by 5 bases and J by 13 bases, with 18 bases left in between. Germline V lookup: CDR1 DFQATT, CDR2 SNEGSKA (reference sequence). The CDR3 loop reads CSAQPTGTVYF. The CDR3 DNA reads as TGCAGTGCTCAACCAACCGGGACTGTTTACTTC.

This clone was detected a few times. This chain connects TRBV28 to TRBJ2-7, with 9 positions matching TRBD2. The germline V gene has CDR1 MDHEN and CDR2 SYDVKM. The CDR3 covers 15 residues. The V segment lost 6 bases and the J segment 8 bases; nucleotides outside the gene matches: 14. The CDR3 loop reads CASSGSTSGFRKQYF. The CDR3 DNA reads as TGTGCCAGCAGCGGCTCGACTAGCGGCTTTAGAAAGCAGTACTTC.

CDR3 DNA: TGTGCCACCAGAGAGCTAGCGGGAGGGCTCGCCCTCGGGCAGTACTTC. It encodes CATRELAGGLALGQYF. This chain joins TRBV10-3 and TRBJ2-7, with 12 bases lining up with TRBD2. The CDR3 is made up of 16 amino acids. The V gene's germline CDR1 is ENHRY and CDR2 SYGVKD. V shed 10 bases, J shed 9 bases, and the junction held 19 bases outside the gene matches.

The chain carries TRBV9 and TRBJ2-5; 7 bases match TRBD2. CDR1 and CDR2 (germline): SGDLS, YYNGEE. There are 15 residues in the CDR3. J lost 6 bases, V lost 0 bases, and 8 bases had no gene match. The CDR3 reads CASSVAGSGFQTQYF. The DNA for the CDR3 is TGTGCCAGCAGCGTAGCTGGTAGCGGGTTCCAGACCCAGTACTTC.

This clone occurred a few times. This chain joins TRBV7-9 and TRBJ2-1, with 7 bases that match TRBD2. The CDR3 totals 13 residues. CDR1 is SEHNR, CDR2 FQNEAQ, per germline (reference sequence). V gave up 5 bases and J gave up 6 bases; unmatched junction bases: 4. CDR3 loop: CASSPGTTNEQFF. The CDR3 DNA sequence: TGTGCCAGCAGCCCAGGGACTACCAATGAGCAGTTCTTC.

The chain carries TRBV19 and TRBJ1-1; D unresolved. Germline V gene lookup returns CDR1 LNHDA and CDR2 SQIVND (reference sequence). The ends were cut back, 7 bases at V and 2 bases at J, with 11 bases in the middle. The CDR3 covers 13 residues. In DNA form, the CDR3 reads TGTGCCAGTAAGGCATCTGCCAACACTGAAGCTTTCTTT. Its protein product is CASKASANTEAFF.

The genes are TRBV6-6 and TRBJ1-4; D uncertain. The CDR3 has 13 amino acids. Germline V gene data show CDR1 as MNHNY and CDR2 as SVGAGI (reference sequence). V lost 5 bases and J lost 2, with 6 bases in between. The CDR3, as DNA: TGTGCCAGCAGTAGGGAGACTAATGAAAAACTGTTTTTT. As protein: CASSRETNEKLFF.

This clone was recorded only once. V usage is TRBV6-6 and J usage is TRBJ2-2; D gene unclear. Germline CDR1 is MNHNY and CDR2 is SVGAGI (reference sequence). The V gene lost 7 bases and the J gene lost 6 bases, with 12 bases spanning the gap. The CDR3 has 13 amino acids. This CDR3 reads CASTLWVAGELFF. CDR3 coding DNA: TGTGCCAGCACCCTATGGGTTGCCGGGGAGCTGTTTTTT.

The chain combines TRBV18 with TRBJ2-7; 9 bases line up with TRBD2. The germline V gene has CDR1 KGHSH and CDR2 LQKENI. J lost 3 bases, V lost 3 bases, and 9 bases had no gene match. CDR3 length equals 16 residues. As DNA, the CDR3 is TGTGCCAGCTCACCCGCCCTTAGCGGGAGCGGCTACGAGCAGTACTTC. Amino acids: CASSPALSGSGYEQYF.

The chain has TRBV6-5 and TRBJ2-3, with TRBD2 as a possible D gene (7 bases). The CDR3 covers 15 residues. Trimming left V 4 bases short and J 2 bases short, with 13 bases between. The V gene's germline CDR1 is MNHEY and CDR2 SVGAGI. The CDR3 sequence: CASSSGGPFTDTQYF. Written as DNA, the CDR3 is TGTGCCAGCAGTTCCGGGGGGCCCTTCACAGATACGCAGTATTTT.